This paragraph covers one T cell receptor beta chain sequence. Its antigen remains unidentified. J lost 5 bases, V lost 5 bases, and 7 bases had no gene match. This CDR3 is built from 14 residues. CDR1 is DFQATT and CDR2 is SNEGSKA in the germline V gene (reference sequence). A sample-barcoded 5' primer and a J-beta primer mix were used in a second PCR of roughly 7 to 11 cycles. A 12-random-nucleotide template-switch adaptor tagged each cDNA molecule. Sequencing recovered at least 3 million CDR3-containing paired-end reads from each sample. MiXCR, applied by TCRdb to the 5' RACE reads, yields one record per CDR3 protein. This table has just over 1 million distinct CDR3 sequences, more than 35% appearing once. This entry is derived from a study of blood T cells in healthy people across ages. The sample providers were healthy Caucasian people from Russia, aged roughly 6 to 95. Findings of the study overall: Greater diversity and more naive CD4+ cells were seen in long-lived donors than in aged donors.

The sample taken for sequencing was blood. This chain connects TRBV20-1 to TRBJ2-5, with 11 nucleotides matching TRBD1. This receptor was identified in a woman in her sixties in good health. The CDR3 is CSAPGQGALETQYF. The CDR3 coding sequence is TGCAGTGCTCCCGGACAGGGGGCTTTGGAGACCCAGTACTTC.